Each of the 20 T cell receptor beta chains below was sequenced from the same sample in a study of T-cell reconstitution after alpha-beta-depleted transplantation in children. Unique molecular identifiers were incorporated during preparation of the TCRbeta library. TCRdb fed the PCR reads into MiXCR, producing one record per CDR3 protein. The profile covers some 840,000 distinct CDR3 sequences, with roughly 16% appearing a single time and approximately 5% taken by the ten largest. The material sequenced was PBMCs, mostly from graft donor cells, taken 360 days after TCRalphabeta/CD19-depleted stem cell transplant. Receptor source: a male patient under 18 who had a stem cell transplant for acute lymphoblastic leukemia, so the T cells may come from the graft donor.

This clonotype was recorded a few times. V gene TRBV30 combines with J gene TRBJ2-3; 10 nucleotides line up with TRBD2. V lost 1 base to trimming and J lost 4 bases; unmatched junction nucleotides: 2. The CDR3 totals 14 residues. Germline lookup yields CDR1 GTSNPN and CDR2 SVGIG (reference sequence). The CDR3 DNA follows: TGTGCCTGGAGTGAACTAGCGGGACCAGATACGCAGTATTTT. Protein: CAWSELAGPDTQYF. The whole variable domain, filled in from reference TRBV30 and TRBJ2-3, reads SQTIHQWPATLVQPVGSPLSLECTVEGTSNPNLYWYRQAAGRGLQLLFYSVGIGQISSEVPQNLSASRPQDRQFILSSKKLLLSDSGFYLCAWSELAGPDTQYFGPGTRLTVL.

This clonotype was counted only a few times. This rearrangement joins TRBV10-3 to TRBJ2-7, with 13 bases lining up with TRBD2. The germline gives CDR1 ENHRY, CDR2 SYGVKD. This CDR3 contains 17 residues. V dropped 4 bases and J dropped 3; count of bases not matched to a gene: 9. The chain's CDR3 is CAISGGGLAGEGYEQYF. As DNA, the CDR3 is TGTGCCATCAGTGGGGGAGGACTAGCGGGAGAAGGCTACGAGCAGTACTTC.

This clonotype was detected a few times. The chain employs TRBV2 and TRBJ1-4, with D maybe TRBD1 (5 bases). Between the trimmed V and J ends, which lost 7 bases and 8 bases, there was a span of 14 bases. The CDR3 has 13 residues. Germline V gene data show CDR1 as SNHLY and CDR2 as FYNNEI. In DNA, the CDR3 is TGTGCCAGCATACAGGTCCCGAGCGAAAAACTGTTTTTT. Translated, it gives CASIQVPSEKLFF.

This clonotype was seen a few times. This chain joins TRBV6-6 and TRBJ1-1; D gene unclear. With 7 bases removed from V and 11 bases from J, the gap between germline ends came to 8 bases. The CDR3 spans 9 residues. Germline values: CDR1 MNHNY, CDR2 SVGAGI (reference sequence). CDR3 bases: TGTGCCAGCACCCCCCCCGCTTTCTTT. It translates to CASTPPAFF.

This clonotype was seen many times. The gene calls are TRBV7-9 and TRBJ2-3; D is undetermined. The CDR3 runs to 15 residues. The V and J ends lost 5 bases and 0 bases respectively, with 12 bases between them. Per germline, CDR1 SEHNR and CDR2 FQNEAQ (reference sequence). This chain's CDR3 is CASSPRRVSTDTQYF. The CDR3 nucleotides read TGTGCCAGCAGCCCCCGTAGGGTTAGCACAGATACGCAGTATTTT.

This clonotype occurred many times. The chain employs TRBV15 and TRBJ2-2; D not resolved. The CDR3 has 16 amino acids. The V gene's germline CDR1 is LNHNV and CDR2 YYDKDF (reference sequence). Trimming stripped 0 bases from V and 1 base from J, with 9 bases between. For the CDR3, the DNA is TGTGCCACCAGCAGAGATCTAAGCTTGAACACCGGGGAGCTGTTTTTT. This encodes CATSRDLSLNTGELFF.

The chain combines TRBV5-5 with TRBJ2-3; 8 nucleotides agree with TRBD1. The germline CDR1 and CDR2 sequences are SGHKS and YYEKEE (reference sequence). The V gene end was trimmed by 0 bases and the J gene end by 1 base; junction bases not matched to a gene: 10. CDR3 size: 18 residues. CDR3 coding DNA: TGTGCCAGCAGCTTGGTTATAAGCCAGGGGGCAGGCACAGATACGCAGTATTTT. Its translation is CASSLVISQGAGTDTQYF.

This clonotype occurred many times. The rearrangement joins TRBV4-1 to TRBJ2-5; 11 bases fit TRBD2. Germline trimming cut 1 base from V and 3 bases from J; bases unmatched to any gene: 1. This CDR3 region has 15 residues. Germline V gene sequence: CDR1 MGHRA, CDR2 YSYEKL. DNA for the CDR3: TGCGCCAGCAGCCAAGCTAGCGGGAGGAAAGAGACCCAGTACTTC. It yields the protein CASSQASGRKETQYF.

The chain is built from TRBV14 and TRBJ2-7; D ambiguous. CDR3 size: 12 residues. Deletions cut 4 bases from V and 6 bases from J, with 10 bases between. Per germline, CDR1 SGHDN and CDR2 FVKESK. CDR3 region: CASSRPFSEQYF. The CDR3 bases are TGTGCCAGCAGCCGCCCCTTTTCCGAGCAGTACTTC.

The rearrangement uses TRBV27 and TRBJ2-7, with 8 bases lining up with TRBD1. The germline V gene has CDR1 MNHEY and CDR2 SMNVEV (reference sequence). The CDR3 extends over 14 amino acids. V gave up 4 bases and J gave up 0 bases; unmatched junction bases: 2. The CDR3 is CASSWGQASYEQYF. CDR3 in DNA: TGTGCCAGCAGTTGGGGACAGGCCTCCTACGAGCAGTACTTC.

The chain has TRBV29-1 and TRBJ2-7; unclear D gene. Looked up from germline, CDR1 is SQVTM and CDR2 is ANQGSEA. The CDR3 has 14 residues. The germline V and J ends were trimmed by 0 bases and 0 bases, with 9 bases remaining between them. The CDR3 nucleotides read TGCAGCGTTGAAGATCTTGGTAGCTCCTACGAGCAGTACTTC. It is translated as CSVEDLGSSYEQYF.

This clonotype was seen a handful of times. The chain uses TRBV12-3 or TRBV12-4 and TRBJ2-1; 7 bases align to TRBD2. J gave up 5 bases and V 2 bases, and 12 bases lay outside the gene matches. This CDR3 has 17 amino acids. CDR3 sequence (DNA): TGTGCCAGCAGTTTAACCCGACTAGCTGGTCCGAACAATGAGCAGTTCTTC. The encoded protein is CASSLTRLAGPNNEQFF.

V gene TRBV12-3 or TRBV12-4 combines with J gene TRBJ1-5; 9 positions agree with TRBD1. The CDR3 is made up of 17 amino acids. Trimming removed 6 bases from V and 4 bases from J; junction bases left unmatched: 13. The CDR3 DNA sequence: TGTGCCAGCAGCCGCTTTTGGACAGGGGTATCAAATCAGCCCCAGCATTTT. Encoded protein: CASSRFWTGVSNQPQHF.

This clonotype was counted many times. This rearrangement joins TRBV5-1 to TRBJ2-1; D not certain. The ends were cut back, 2 bases at V and 12 bases at J, with 9 bases in the middle. This CDR3 contains 11 residues. Germline lookup yields CDR1 SGHRS and CDR2 YFSETQ. CDR3 amino acids: CASSLGLLQFF. The CDR3 coding sequence is TGCGCCAGCAGCTTAGGGCTCCTGCAGTTCTTC.

This clonotype was seen a few times. The chain employs TRBV7-3 and TRBJ2-2, with D possibly called TRBD1 or TRBD2 (5 bases each). From germline, CDR1 is SGHTA and CDR2 FQGTGA. The CDR3 has 16 residues. The V gene lost 1 base and the J gene lost 4 bases, with 13 bases spanning the gap. CDR3 protein: CASSLKPSGGTGELFF. CDR3 coding DNA: TGTGCCAGCAGCTTAAAACCATCTGGGGGCACCGGGGAGCTGTTTTTT.

This chain uses TRBV6-2 or TRBV6-3 with TRBJ2-7; TRBD2 matches at 11 bases. In germline, CDR1 is MNHEY, CDR2 SVGEGT. This CDR3 is 15 amino acids long. Trimming at V came to 6 bases and at J to 2 bases, leaving 6 bases not matched to a gene. The CDR3 coding sequence is TGTGCCAGCAGCTCCCCGACTAGCGGGACCTACGAGCAGTACTTC. This codes for CASSSPTSGTYEQYF.

The rearrangement joins TRBV12-3 or TRBV12-4 to TRBJ2-7; 9 nucleotides agree with TRBD2. V lost 4 bases, J lost 6 bases, and 10 bases stayed unmatched. The CDR3 has 15 amino acids. In DNA form, the CDR3 reads TGTGCCAGCAGTTCATTTGGGACTAGCCGGGGCGAGCAGTACTTC. As protein: CASSSFGTSRGEQYF.

This clonotype was counted only a few times. The chain links TRBV29-1 to TRBJ2-1; 7 bases align to TRBD2. This CDR3 spans 15 amino acids. Germline V gene sequence: CDR1 SQVTM, CDR2 ANQGSEA. V shed 6 bases and J 7 bases; nucleotides not matched to a gene: 15. In nucleotides, the CDR3 is TGCAGCGTAAAGAGGGGCTTATTTAGCGGGAATGAGCAGTTCTTC. Protein: CSVKRGLFSGNEQFF.

The chain joins TRBV5-6 to TRBJ2-7; D may correspond to TRBD1 or TRBD2 (5 bases each). This CDR3 is 15 amino acids long. V was clipped by 4 bases and J by 5 bases, with 19 bases between them. The germline V gene has CDR1 SGHDT and CDR2 YYEEEE. For the CDR3, the DNA is TGTGCCAGCAGCCGCGGGCTTTCCGCAGGGAACGAGCAGTACTTC. This codes for CASSRGLSAGNEQYF. The whole variable domain, remainder taken from reference TRBV5-6 and TRBJ2-7, is DAGVTQSPTHLIKTRGQQVTLRCSPKSGHDTVSWYQQALGQGPQFIFQYYEEEERQRGNFPDRFSGHQFPNYSSELNVNALLLGDSALYLCASSRGLSAGNEQYFGPGTRLTVT.

This chain connects TRBV5-1 to TRBJ2-3; 12 positions agree with TRBD2. J lost 0 bases, V lost 4 bases, and 6 bases had no gene match. The CDR3 extends over 17 amino acids. Germline V CDR1 and CDR2: SGHRS, YFSETQ. The CDR3 reads CASSPGLAGTSTDTQYF. CDR3 bases: TGCGCCAGCAGCCCGGGACTAGCGGGCACTAGCACAGATACGCAGTATTTT.